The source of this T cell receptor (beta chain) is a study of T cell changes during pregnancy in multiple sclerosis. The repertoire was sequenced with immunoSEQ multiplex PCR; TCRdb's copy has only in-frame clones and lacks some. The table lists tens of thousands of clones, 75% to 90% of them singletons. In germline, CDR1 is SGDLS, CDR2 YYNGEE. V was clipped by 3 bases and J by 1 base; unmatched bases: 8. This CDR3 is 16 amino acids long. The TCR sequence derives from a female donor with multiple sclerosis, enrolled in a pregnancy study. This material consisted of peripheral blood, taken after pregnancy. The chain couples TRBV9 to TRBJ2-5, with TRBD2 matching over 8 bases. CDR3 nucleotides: TGTGCCAGCAGCGCCCATAGCGGGGCGGCCCAAGAGACCCAGTACTTC. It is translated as CASSAHSGAAQETQYF.